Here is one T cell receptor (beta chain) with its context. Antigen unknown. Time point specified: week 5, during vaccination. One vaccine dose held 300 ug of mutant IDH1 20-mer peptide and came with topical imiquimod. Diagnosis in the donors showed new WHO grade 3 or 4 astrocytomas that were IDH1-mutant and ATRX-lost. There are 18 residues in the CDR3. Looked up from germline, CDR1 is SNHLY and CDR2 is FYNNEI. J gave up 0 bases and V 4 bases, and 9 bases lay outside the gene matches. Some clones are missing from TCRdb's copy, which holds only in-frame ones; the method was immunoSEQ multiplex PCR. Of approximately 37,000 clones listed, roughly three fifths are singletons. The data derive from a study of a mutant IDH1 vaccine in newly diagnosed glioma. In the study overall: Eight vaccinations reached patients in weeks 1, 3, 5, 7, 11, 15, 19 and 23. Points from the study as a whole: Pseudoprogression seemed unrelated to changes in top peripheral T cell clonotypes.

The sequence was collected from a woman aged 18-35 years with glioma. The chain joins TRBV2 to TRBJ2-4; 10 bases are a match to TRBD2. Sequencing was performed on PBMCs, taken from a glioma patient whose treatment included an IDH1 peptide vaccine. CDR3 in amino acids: CASSVGVAGGLAKNIQYF. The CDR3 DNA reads TGTGCCAGCAGTGTTGGAGTAGCGGGAGGACTAGCCAAAAACATTCAGTACTTC.